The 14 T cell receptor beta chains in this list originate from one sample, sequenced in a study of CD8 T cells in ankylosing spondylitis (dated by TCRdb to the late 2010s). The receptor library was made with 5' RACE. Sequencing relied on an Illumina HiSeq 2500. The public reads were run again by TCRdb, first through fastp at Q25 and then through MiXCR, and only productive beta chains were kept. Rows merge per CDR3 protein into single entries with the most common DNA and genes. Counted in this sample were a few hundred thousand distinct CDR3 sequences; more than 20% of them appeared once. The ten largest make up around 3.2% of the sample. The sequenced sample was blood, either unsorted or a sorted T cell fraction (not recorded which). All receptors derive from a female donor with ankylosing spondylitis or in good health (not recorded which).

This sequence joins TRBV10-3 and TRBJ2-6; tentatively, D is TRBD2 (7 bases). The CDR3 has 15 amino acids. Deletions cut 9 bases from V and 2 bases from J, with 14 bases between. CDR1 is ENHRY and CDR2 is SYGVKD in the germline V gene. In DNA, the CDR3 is TGTGCCATAGGGACGGGGGGCGCTGGGGCCAACGTCCTGACTTTC. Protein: CAIGTGGAGANVLTF.

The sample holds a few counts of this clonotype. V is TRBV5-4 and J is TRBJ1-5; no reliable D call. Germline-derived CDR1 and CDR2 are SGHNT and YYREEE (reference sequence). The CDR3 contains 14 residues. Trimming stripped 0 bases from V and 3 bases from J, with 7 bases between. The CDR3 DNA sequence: TGTGCCAGCAGCTTGGCCGGGGTCAATCAGCCCCAGCATTTT. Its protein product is CASSLAGVNQPQHF.

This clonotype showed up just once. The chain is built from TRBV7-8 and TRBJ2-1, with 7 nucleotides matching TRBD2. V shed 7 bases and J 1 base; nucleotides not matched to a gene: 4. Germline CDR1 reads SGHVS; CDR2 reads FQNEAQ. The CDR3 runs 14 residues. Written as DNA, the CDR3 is TGTGCCAGCACCCGCGGGAGTTCCTACAATGAGCAGTTCTTC. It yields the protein CASTRGSSYNEQFF.

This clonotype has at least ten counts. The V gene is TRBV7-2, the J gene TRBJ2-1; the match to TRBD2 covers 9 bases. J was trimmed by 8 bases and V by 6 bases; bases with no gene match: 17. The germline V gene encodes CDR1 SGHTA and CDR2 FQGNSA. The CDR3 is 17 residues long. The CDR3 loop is CASSFPRLGGRADEQFF. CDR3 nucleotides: TGTGCCAGCAGTTTTCCTCGCCTGGGCGGGAGGGCAGATGAGCAGTTCTTC.

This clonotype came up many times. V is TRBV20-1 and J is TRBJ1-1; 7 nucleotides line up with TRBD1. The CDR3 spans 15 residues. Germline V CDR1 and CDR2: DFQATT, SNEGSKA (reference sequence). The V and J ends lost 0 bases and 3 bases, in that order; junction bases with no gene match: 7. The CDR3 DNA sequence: TGCAGTGCTAGAGATTGGGGAACAGGGGACACTGAAGCTTTCTTT. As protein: CSARDWGTGDTEAFF.

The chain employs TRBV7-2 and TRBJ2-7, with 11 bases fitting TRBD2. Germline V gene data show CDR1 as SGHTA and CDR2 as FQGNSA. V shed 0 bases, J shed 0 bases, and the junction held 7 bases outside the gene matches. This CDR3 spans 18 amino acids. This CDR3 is CASSLAPSGRTTSYEQYF. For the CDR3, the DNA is TGTGCCAGCAGCTTAGCCCCTAGCGGGAGGACCACCTCCTACGAGCAGTACTTC.

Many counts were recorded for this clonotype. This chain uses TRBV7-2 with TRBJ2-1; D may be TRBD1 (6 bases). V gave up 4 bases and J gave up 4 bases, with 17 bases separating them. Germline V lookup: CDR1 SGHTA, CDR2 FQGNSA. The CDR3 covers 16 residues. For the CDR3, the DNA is TGTGCCAGCAGCTACTCAACAGGGTCCGGATACAATGAGCAGTTCTTC. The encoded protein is CASSYSTGSGYNEQFF.

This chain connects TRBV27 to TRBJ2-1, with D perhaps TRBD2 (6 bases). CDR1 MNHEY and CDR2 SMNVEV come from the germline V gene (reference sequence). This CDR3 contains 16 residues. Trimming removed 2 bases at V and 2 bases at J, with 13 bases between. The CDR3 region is CASSLGGVSTYNEQFF. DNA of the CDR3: TGTGCCAGCAGTTTAGGAGGGGTTTCTACCTACAATGAGCAGTTCTTC.

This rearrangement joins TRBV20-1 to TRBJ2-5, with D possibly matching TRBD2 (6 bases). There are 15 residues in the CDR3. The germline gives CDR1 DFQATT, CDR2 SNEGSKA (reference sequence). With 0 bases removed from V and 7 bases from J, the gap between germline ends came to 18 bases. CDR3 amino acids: CSARDPQNPGGTQYF. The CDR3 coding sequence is TGCAGTGCTAGAGATCCCCAAAACCCCGGGGGGACCCAGTACTTC.

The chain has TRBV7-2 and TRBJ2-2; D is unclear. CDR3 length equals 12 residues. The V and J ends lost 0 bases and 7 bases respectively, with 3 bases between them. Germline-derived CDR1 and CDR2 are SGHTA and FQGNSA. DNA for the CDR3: TGTGCCAGCAGCTTAGCATACGGGGAGCTGTTTTTT. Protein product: CASSLAYGELFF.

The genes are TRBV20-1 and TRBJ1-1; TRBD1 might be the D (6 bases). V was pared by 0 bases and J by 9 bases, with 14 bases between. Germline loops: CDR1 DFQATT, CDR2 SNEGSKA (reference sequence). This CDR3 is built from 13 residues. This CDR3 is CSARDEGQLKAFF. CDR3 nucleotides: TGCAGTGCTAGAGATGAAGGACAGCTTAAAGCTTTCTTT.

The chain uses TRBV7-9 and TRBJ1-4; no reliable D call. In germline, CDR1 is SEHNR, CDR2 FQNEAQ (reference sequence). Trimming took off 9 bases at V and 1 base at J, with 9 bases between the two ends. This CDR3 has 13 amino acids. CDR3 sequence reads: CASKALTNEKLFF. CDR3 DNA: TGTGCCAGTAAGGCGTTAACTAATGAAAAACTGTTTTTT.

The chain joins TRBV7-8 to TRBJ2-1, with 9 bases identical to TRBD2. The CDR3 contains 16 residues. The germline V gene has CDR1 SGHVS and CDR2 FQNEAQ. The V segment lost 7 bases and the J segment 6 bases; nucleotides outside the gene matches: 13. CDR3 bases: TGTGCCAGCAACCGAGGCGGGAGGGCAGTCGGCAATGAGCAGTTCTTC. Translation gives CASNRGGRAVGNEQFF. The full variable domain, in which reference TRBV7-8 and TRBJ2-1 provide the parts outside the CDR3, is GAGVSQSPRYKVAKRGQDVALRCDPISGHVSLFWYQQALGQGPEFLTYFQNEAQLDKSGLPSDRFFAERPEGSVSTLKIQRTQQEDSAVYLCASNRGGRAVGNEQFFGPGTRLTVL.

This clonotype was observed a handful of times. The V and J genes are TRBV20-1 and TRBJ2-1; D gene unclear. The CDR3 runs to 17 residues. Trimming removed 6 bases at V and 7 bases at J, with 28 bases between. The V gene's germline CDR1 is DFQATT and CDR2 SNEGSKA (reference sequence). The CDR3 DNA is TGCAGTGCCCAAAGAAGGTTGGACGGACGCCGGTTGAATGAGCAGTTCTTC. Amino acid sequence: CSAQRRLDGRRLNEQFF.